A selection of T cell receptor beta chains follows, all from one sample in a study of regulatory and conventional T cells in RAG deficiency. Data came from immunoSEQ multiplex PCR; TCRdb stores just in-frame clones and leaves some out. The data show about 30,000 clones, 85% to 90% seen once. This sample was also put to use in a study of regulatory T cells.

Sample: CD8+ T cells sorted from blood. Receptor source: a human donor in good health. Each CDR3 is given with its conserved first and last residue.

CDR3 protein	V gene	J gene
CASTETGDSTYEQYF	TRBV2	TRBJ2-7
CASSPEQFF	TRBV7-9	TRBJ2-1
CASSQQGGTEAFF	TRBV5-1	TRBJ1-1
CASSIGLAGDLSYEQYF	TRBV19	TRBJ2-7
CASSEGLERNYEQYF	TRBV27	TRBJ2-7
CASSQDRTGNGYTF	TRBV4-2	TRBJ1-2
CASSFLVDRGIQPQHF	TRBV19	TRBJ1-5
CASIPGQAYSNQPQHF	TRBV19	TRBJ1-5
CASSPRGGSAYEQYF	TRBV18	TRBJ2-7
CASSQGDGDSNQPQHF	TRBV4-1	TRBJ1-5
CASSPLNPGLEREETQYF	TRBV19	TRBJ2-5
CASSSAGYEAFF	TRBV5-4	TRBJ1-1
CASGEGYEQYF	TRBV27	TRBJ2-7
CASSLRPSSYEQYF	TRBV27	TRBJ2-7
CASSEARTGSPYGYTF	TRBV6-1	TRBJ1-2
CASSLSGGESSYNEQFF	TRBV5-1	TRBJ2-1
CASSPGQNKETQYF	TRBV9	TRBJ2-5
CASSLDGSSGYEQYF	TRBV11-3	TRBJ2-7
CASKGEAGNTIYF	TRBV19	TRBJ1-3
CASSYDESTRYEQYF	TRBV5-1	TRBJ2-7
CASSLRGTAQETQYF	TRBV7-3	TRBJ2-5
CASSSRGGRPNEQYF	TRBV5-1	TRBJ2-7
CASSYGGSRKGFF	TRBV5-6	TRBJ2-1
CASSFWTFLDTQYF	TRBV5-4	TRBJ2-3
CASSPARGGELFF	TRBV7-3	TRBJ2-2
CASSFYGPGELFF	TRBV27	TRBJ2-2
CASSYRDSPGDEQFF	TRBV7-8	TRBJ2-1
CASSDPGQGGSDTQYF	TRBV5-5	TRBJ2-3
CASSLSGSDTSPLHF	TRBV27	TRBJ1-6
CASSQPPGRANEKLFF	TRBV4-2	TRBJ1-4
CASSANRDGNPDTQYF	TRBV9	TRBJ2-3
CASSEGLWQVESTDTQYF	TRBV2	TRBJ2-3
CASSRDSYTGELFF	TRBV7-3	TRBJ2-2
CASSIGEAYEQYF	TRBV19	TRBJ2-7
CATSGRRTWTEAFF	TRBV15	TRBJ1-1
CASTSTGSGTEAFF	TRBV6-5	TRBJ1-1
CASQMSPGASTEAFF	TRBV7-9	TRBJ1-1
CAWSVGQGVNEQYF	TRBV30	TRBJ2-7
CASRGPSNQPQHF	TRBV6-1	TRBJ1-5
CAWSPGSAEKLFF	TRBV30	TRBJ1-4
CASSLELGYEQYF	TRBV7-9	TRBJ2-7
CASSLSRTTGELFF	TRBV27	TRBJ2-2
CASSLIGQGRIGTEAFF	TRBV28	TRBJ1-1
CASSQGSASTDTQYF	TRBV14	TRBJ2-3
CASSLTGLGQLMNTEAFF	TRBV7-3	TRBJ1-1
CASSIVGGHYGYTF	TRBV19	TRBJ1-2
CASRPPGQVHEQYF	TRBV10-2	TRBJ2-7
CAGTESGGSEQYF	TRBV6-5	TRBJ2-7